The source of this T cell receptor (beta chain) is a study of control samples from healthy donors and cancer patients. Measured with immunoSEQ multiplex PCR; TCRdb has only the in-frame clones, and not every one. The table lists 100,000 to 120,000 clones, approximately 82% of them singletons. Germline V gene sequence: CDR1 KGHSH, CDR2 LQKENI. V shed 4 bases and J 7 bases; nucleotides not matched to a gene: 4. The CDR3 extends over 13 amino acids. The rearrangement links TRBV18 to TRBJ1-1, with 9 bases lining up with TRBD1. This receptor was identified in a man between 18 and 29 years old in good health. Sequencing input: blood. The CDR3 sequence: CASSLADRGEAFF. The DNA of the CDR3 is TGTGCCAGCTCACTTGCGGACAGGGGTGAAGCTTTCTTT. The full variable domain, completed using reference TRBV18 and TRBJ1-1, is NAGVMQNPRHLVRRRGQEARLRCSPMKGHSHVYWYRQLPEEGLKFMVYLQKENIIDESGMPKERFSAEFPKEGPSILRIQQVVRGDSAAYFCASSLADRGEAFFGQGTRLTVV.